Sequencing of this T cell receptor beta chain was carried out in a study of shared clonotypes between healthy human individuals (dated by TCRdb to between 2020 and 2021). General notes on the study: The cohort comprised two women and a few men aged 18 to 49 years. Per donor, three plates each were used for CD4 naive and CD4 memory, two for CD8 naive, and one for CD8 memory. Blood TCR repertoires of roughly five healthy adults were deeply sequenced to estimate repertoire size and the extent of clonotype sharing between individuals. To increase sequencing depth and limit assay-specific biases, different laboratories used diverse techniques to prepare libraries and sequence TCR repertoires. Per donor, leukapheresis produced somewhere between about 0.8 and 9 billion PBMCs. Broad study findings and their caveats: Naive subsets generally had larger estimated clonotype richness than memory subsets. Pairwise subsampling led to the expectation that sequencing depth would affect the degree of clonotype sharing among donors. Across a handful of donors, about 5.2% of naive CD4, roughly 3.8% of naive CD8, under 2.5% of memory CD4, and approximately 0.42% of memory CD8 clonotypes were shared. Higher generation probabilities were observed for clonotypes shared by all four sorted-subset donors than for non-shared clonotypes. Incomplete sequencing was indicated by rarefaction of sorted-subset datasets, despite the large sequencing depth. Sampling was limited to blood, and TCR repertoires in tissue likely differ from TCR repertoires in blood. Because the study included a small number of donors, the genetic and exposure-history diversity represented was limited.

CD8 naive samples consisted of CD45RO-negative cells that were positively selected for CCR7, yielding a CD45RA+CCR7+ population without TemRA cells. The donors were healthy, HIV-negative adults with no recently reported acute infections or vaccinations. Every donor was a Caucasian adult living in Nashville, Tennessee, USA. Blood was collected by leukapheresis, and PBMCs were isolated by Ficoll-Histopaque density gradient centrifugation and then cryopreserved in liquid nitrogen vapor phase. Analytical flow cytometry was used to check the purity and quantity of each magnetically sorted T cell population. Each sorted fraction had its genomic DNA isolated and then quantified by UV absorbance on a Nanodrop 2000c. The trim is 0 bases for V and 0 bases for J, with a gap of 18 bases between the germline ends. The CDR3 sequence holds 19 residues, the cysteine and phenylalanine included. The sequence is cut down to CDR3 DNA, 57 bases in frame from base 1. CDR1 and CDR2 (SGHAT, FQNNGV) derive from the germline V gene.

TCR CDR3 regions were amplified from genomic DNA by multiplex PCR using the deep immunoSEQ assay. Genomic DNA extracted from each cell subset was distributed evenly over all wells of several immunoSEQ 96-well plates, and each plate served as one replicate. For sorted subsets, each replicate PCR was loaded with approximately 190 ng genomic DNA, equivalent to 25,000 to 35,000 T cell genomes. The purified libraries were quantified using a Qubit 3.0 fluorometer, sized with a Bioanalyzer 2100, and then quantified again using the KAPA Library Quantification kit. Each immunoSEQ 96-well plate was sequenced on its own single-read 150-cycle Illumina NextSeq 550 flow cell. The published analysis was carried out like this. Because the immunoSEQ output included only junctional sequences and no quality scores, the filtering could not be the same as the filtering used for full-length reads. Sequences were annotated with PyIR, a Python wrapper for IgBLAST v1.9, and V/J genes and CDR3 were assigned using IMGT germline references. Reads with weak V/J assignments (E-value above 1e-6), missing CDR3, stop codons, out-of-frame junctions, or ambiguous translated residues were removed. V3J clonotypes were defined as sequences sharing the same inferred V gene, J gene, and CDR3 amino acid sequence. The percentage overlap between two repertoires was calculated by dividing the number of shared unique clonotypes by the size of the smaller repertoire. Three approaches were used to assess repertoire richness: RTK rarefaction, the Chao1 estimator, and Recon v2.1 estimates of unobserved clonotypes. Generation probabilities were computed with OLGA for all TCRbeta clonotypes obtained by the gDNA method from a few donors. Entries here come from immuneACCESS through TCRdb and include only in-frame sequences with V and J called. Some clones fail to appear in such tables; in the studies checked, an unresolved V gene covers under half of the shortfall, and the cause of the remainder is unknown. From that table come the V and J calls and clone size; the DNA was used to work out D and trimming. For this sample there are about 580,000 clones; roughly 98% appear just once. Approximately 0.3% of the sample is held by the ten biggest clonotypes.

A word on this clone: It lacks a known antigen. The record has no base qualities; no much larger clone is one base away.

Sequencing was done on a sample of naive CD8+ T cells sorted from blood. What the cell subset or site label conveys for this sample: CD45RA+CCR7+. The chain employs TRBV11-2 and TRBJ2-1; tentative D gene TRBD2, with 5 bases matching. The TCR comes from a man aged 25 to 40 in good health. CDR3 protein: CASSLEVGAWSSSYNEQFF. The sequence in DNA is TGTGCCAGCAGCTTAGAAGTGGGAGCGTGGTCGAGCTCCTACAATGAGCAGTTCTTC.